A single sample is the source of the 2 T cell receptor beta chains below, sequenced in a study of blood T cell repertoires in COVID-19. TCRdb keeps only in-frame clones here, not all; method: immunoSEQ multiplex PCR. The sample lists about 120,000 clones, over 60% occurring once. Sequenced: peripheral blood. These receptors came from a man in his 70s with acute or convalescent COVID-19.

The rearrangement links TRBV6-4 to TRBJ2-1; 9 positions match TRBD1. The junction had 11 bases not matched to a gene; V was cut back by 5 bases and J by 6 bases. Germline-derived CDR1 and CDR2 are MRHNA and SNTAGT. This CDR3 region has 16 residues. Here the CDR3 reads CASSLKSTGGINEQFF. In DNA, the CDR3 is TGTGCCAGCAGTCTAAAATCGACAGGGGGAATCAATGAGCAGTTCTTC.

This clone was found a few times. This chain uses TRBV27 with TRBJ1-5, with TRBD1 matching 8 bases. V shed 6 bases, J shed 1 base, and the junction held 5 bases outside the gene matches. CDR1 MNHEY and CDR2 SMNVEV come from the germline V gene (reference sequence). The CDR3 consists of 15 residues. CDR3 nucleotide sequence: TGTGCCAGCAGACCGACAGGGGTAAGCAATCAGCCCCAGCATTTT. Translated: CASRPTGVSNQPQHF.